Listed below are T cell receptor beta chains from one sample, sequenced in a study of T cell repertoires in urothelial bladder cancer. Measured with immunoSEQ multiplex PCR; TCRdb has only the in-frame clones, and not every one. The sample lists about 14,000 clones; roughly 65% were seen once. The source material was tumor-infiltrating cells from bladder cancer. The receptors were sampled from a human donor with urothelial carcinoma. The CDR3 runs from the conserved cysteine through the conserved F or W. A D gene is named only where the DNA matches it firmly. Part of the rows lack a size; the others show once, few, many or a class for expanded clones.

>TRBV29-1|-|-|13|TRBJ2-5
TGCAGCGTCCCGAAGGGGGGTTTAGAGACCCAGTACTTC
CSVPKGGLETQYF
>TRBV9|-|-|14|TRBJ2-5
TGTGCCAGCAGTAGGGGGGTGGGGTTAGAGACCCAGTACTTC
CASSRGVGLETQYF
>TRBV5-1|TRBD1|once|15|TRBJ2-3
TGCGCCAGCAGCACCGGACAGGGAAGCACAGATACGCAGTATTTT
CASSTGQGSTDTQYF
>TRBV7-9|-|few|15|TRBJ1-3
TGTGCCAGCAGACCCGGGAGTCCTTCTGGAAACACCATATATTTT
CASRPGSPSGNTIYF
>TRBV11-3|-|few|14|TRBJ1-2
TGTGCCAGCAGCCACGGACAGAAGGTAGATGGCTACACCTTC
CASSHGQKVDGYTF
>TRBV5-1|TRBD1|-|15|TRBJ2-1
TGCGCCAGCAGCTTGGGACAGGGGGAACACAATGAGCAGTTCTTC
CASSLGQGEHNEQFF
>TRBV7-2|TRBD1|-|14|TRBJ1-2
TGTGCCAGCAGCTCAGGACAGGCCCTCTATGGCTACACCTTC
CASSSGQALYGYTF
>TRBV5-4|TRBD1|-|14|TRBJ1-2
TGTGCCAGCAGCTCCCAGGGGGCGCGGCCAGGCTACACCTTC
CASSSQGARPGYTF
>TRBV2|-|-|15|TRBJ2-1
TGTGCCAGCAGTGAGCGGGGGACACCCTACAATGAGCAGTTCTTC
CASSERGTPYNEQFF
>TRBV10-1|-|-|16|TRBJ2-1
TGCGCCAGCAGTGAGTCTTGGGTAGAGCCTTACAATGAGCAGTTCTTC
CASSESWVEPYNEQFF
>TRBV10-3|TRBD1|-|13|TRBJ2-5
TGTGCCACGGGGGACAGGGAGGAAGAGACCCAGTACTTC
CATGDREEETQYF
>TRBV13|-|-|13|TRBJ1-2
TGTGCCAGCAGCTTCTCAGGGTTATATGGCTACACCTTC
CASSFSGLYGYTF
>TRBV6-9|TRBD2|-|13|TRBJ2-7
TGTGCCAGTAAGCGGGGGTCCTTCTACGAGCAGTACTTC
CASKRGSFYEQYF
>TRBV7-2|TRBD2|few|17|TRBJ2-7
TGTGCCAGCAGCCTCACACCTCAGCGGGGGGTTCCGCACGAGCAGTACTTC
CASSLTPQRGVPHEQYF
>TRBV7-3|TRBD2|-|18|TRBJ2-1
TGTGCCAGCAGCGGCCAGCGCGGGGGTCTAGGGACCTACAATGAGCAGTTCTTC
CASSGQRGGLGTYNEQFF
>TRBV30|-|medium-sized|13|TRBJ1-1
TGTGCCTGGAGTCTACATGGGAACACTGAAGCTTTCTTT
CAWSLHGNTEAFF
>TRBV7-9|TRBD1|-|16|TRBJ2-3
TGTGCCAGCAGGTCGACAGGGGGCCTTTGGACAGATACGCAGTATTTT
CASRSTGGLWTDTQYF
>TRBV2|-|-|12|TRBJ1-1
TGTGCCAGCATATATTGGGACAATGAAGCTTTCTTT
CASIYWDNEAFF
>TRBV7-8|-|-|13|TRBJ2-3
TGTGCCAGCAGCTTATTTAGGGCAGATACGCAGTATTTT
CASSLFRADTQYF
>TRBV5-4|TRBD1|few|15|TRBJ2-7
TGTGCCAGCAGCCAACCTAGACAGGGGGATTACGAGCAGTACTTC
CASSQPRQGDYEQYF
>TRBV5-4|TRBD1|few|14|TRBJ1-1
TGTGCCAGCAGCCTCGACAGGGGCAACACTGAAGCTTTCTTT
CASSLDRGNTEAFF
>TRBV30|TRBD2|-|13|TRBJ2-3
TGTGCCTGCCTAGCGGGAGTCCGGGATACGCAGTATTTT
CACLAGVRDTQYF
>TRBV9|-|-|13|TRBJ1-2
TGTGCCAGCAGCCCAACCGGGCCCTATGGCTACACCTTC
CASSPTGPYGYTF
>TRBV4-1|-|-|14|TRBJ2-5
TGCGCCAGCAGCCAAGTCGGCGGGGAAGAGACCCAGTACTTC
CASSQVGGEETQYF
>TRBV11-2|-|-|18|TRBJ2-1
TGTGCCAGCAGCTCCATCGGAAGGGGGGGGAGCTCCTACAATGAGCAGTTCTTC
CASSSIGRGGSSYNEQFF
>TRBV2|TRBD1|-|14|TRBJ1-4
TGTGCCAGCACCGAAGAGGGGGCGAATGAAAAACTGTTTTTT
CASTEEGANEKLFF
>TRBV5-1|TRBD1|-|14|TRBJ1-6
TGCGCCAGCCGAGGCACAGGGGAATATTCACCCCTCCACTTT
CASRGTGEYSPLHF
>TRBV7-2|TRBD1|-|14|TRBJ2-7
TGTGCCAGCAGAACCGCAGGGGGCTCCTACGAGCAGTACTTC
CASRTAGGSYEQYF
>TRBV7-2|-|-|16|TRBJ1-3
TGTGCCAGCAGCACCCTCAGGCCCTCCTCTGGAAACACCATATATTTT
CASSTLRPSSGNTIYF
>TRBV19|TRBD1|-|15|TRBJ1-3
TGTGCCAGTAGTTCCCAGGGGGCAGATGGAAACACCATATATTTT
CASSSQGADGNTIYF
>TRBV7-9|TRBD2|-|16|TRBJ2-4
TGTGCCAGCAGCTTAGGACGGGCGGGGGTTAAAAACATTCAGTACTTC
CASSLGRAGVKNIQYF
>TRBV4-1|-|few|16|TRBJ1-1
TGCGCCAGCAGCCAGGGTGCCGGGACTGTGAACACTGAAGCTTTCTTT
CASSQGAGTVNTEAFF
>TRBV6-7|TRBD2|-|17|TRBJ2-1
TGTGCCAGCAGTTACACTTATCCTAGCGGGGCGTACAATGAGCAGTTCTTC
CASSYTYPSGAYNEQFF
>TRBV2|-|-|14|TRBJ1-1
TGTGCCAGCACCTATACTACAGTGAACACTGAAGCTTTCTTT
CASTYTTVNTEAFF
>TRBV7-2|-|-|14|TRBJ2-3
TGCGCCAGCAGCCAAGCCCCTAGCACAGATACGCAGTATTTT
CASSQAPSTDTQYF
>TRBV11-3|TRBD2|-|15|TRBJ2-7
TGTGCCAGCAGCTGGCCGACTAGCGGGGGGAACGAGCAGTACTTC
CASSWPTSGGNEQYF
>TRBV6-5|-|few|15|TRBJ2-3
TGTGCCAGCAGCATACAGGGGGGGAGCGCAGATACGCAGTATTTT
CASSIQGGSADTQYF
>TRBV7-8|TRBD1|-|15|TRBJ2-2
TGTGCCAGCAGCTTTCGCCAGGGGGATGGCGGGGAGCTGTTTTTT
CASSFRQGDGGELFF
>TRBV11-2|TRBD2|few|18|TRBJ2-7
TGTGCCAGCAGCTTACTAGCCTCGGGGGGACTCAGCTCCTACGAGCAGTACTTC
CASSLLASGGLSSYEQYF
>TRBV7-2|-|-|14|TRBJ1-4
TGTGCCAGCAGCTCGGGCCAAGGTGGGCAAAAACTGTTTTTT
CASSSGQGGQKLFF
>TRBV7-6|TRBD2|-|14|TRBJ2-3
TGTGCCAGCAGCCGAGCGGGGAGCACAGATACGCAGTATTTT
CASSRAGSTDTQYF
>TRBV5-1|-|-|16|TRBJ2-1
TGCGCCAGCAGCCCGGAGGTGCGGGGCGGATACAATGAGCAGTTCTTC
CASSPEVRGGYNEQFF
>TRBV6-6|TRBD1|-|15|TRBJ2-4
TGTGCCAGCAGTTACGCGGACAGGGCCAAAAACATTCAGTACTTC
CASSYADRAKNIQYF
>TRBV7-3|TRBD2|-|14|TRBJ2-1
TGTGCCAGCAGCTTAACCGGGGGGGCCTATGAGCAGTTCTTC
CASSLTGGAYEQFF
>TRBV7-2|-|once|14|TRBJ2-1
TGTGCCAGCAGCTTAGAGAGCGGCATTAATGAGCAGTTCTTC
CASSLESGINEQFF
>TRBV7-2|-|few|14|TRBJ2-5
TGTGCCAGCAGCTTAGTGACGGGTTGGGAGACCCAGTACTTC
CASSLVTGWETQYF
>TRBV19|-|-|14|TRBJ1-6
TGTGCCAGTAGTATTTCGGGGCCCGGGTCACCCCTCCACTTT
CASSISGPGSPLHF
>TRBV7-2|-|-|13|TRBJ1-1
TGTGCCAGCAGCCGGGACGTGAACACTGAAGCTTTCTTT
CASSRDVNTEAFF
>TRBV9|-|-|13|TRBJ2-5
TGTGCCAGCAGCGGCCCGGGACAAGAGACCCAGTACTTC
CASSGPGQETQYF
>TRBV10-1|-|-|18|TRBJ1-3
TGCGCCAGCAGTGAGTCGCCCATCTCCTGGGGGGGTGGAAACACCATATATTTT
CASSESPISWGGGNTIYF
>TRBV6-5|-|-|15|TRBJ1-2
TGTGCCAGCAGTTACTCGGGGGTGGGTAACTATGGCTACACCTTC
CASSYSGVGNYGYTF
>TRBV6-5|TRBD1|-|15|TRBJ2-1
TGTGCCAGCAGTTACTCAGGGGGCCCCTACAATGAGCAGTTCTTC
CASSYSGGPYNEQFF
>TRBV27|TRBD1|few|13|TRBJ2-5
TGTGCCAGCAGAAAGCAGGGGGCTGAGACCCAGTACTTC
CASRKQGAETQYF
>TRBV4-3|TRBD1|-|17|TRBJ2-2
TGCGCCAGCAGCCAAGAAGGGGCAGGGGGTTACACCGGGGAGCTGTTTTTT
CASSQEGAGGYTGELFF
>TRBV5-1|-|-|16|TRBJ2-4
TGCGCCAGCAGCTTGTTCGGGGACTTAGCCAAAAACATTCAGTACTTC
CASSLFGDLAKNIQYF
>TRBV9|TRBD2|few|16|TRBJ2-1
TGTGCCAGCAGCGTGTACGGGCGGGGGGGCCGTAATGAGCAGTTCTTC
CASSVYGRGGRNEQFF
>TRBV18|TRBD1|-|18|TRBJ1-6
TGTGCCAGCTCACCAGGGCGACAGGGAAAGAAGAACAATTCACCCCTCCACTTT
CASSPGRQGKKNNSPLHF
>TRBV30|-|-|13|TRBJ2-5
TGTGCCTGGAGTCCCGGGAGTAGCGAGACCCAGTACTTC
CAWSPGSSETQYF
>TRBV11-2|-|few|13|TRBJ2-2
TGTGCCAGCAGCTTAGTCAACACCGGGGAGCTGTTTTTT
CASSLVNTGELFF